Sequencing of this T cell receptor beta chain was carried out in a study of radiation and T cells in renal cell carcinoma. Only in-frame clones appear in the TCRdb table, and some are missing; sequencing was by immunoSEQ multiplex PCR. The sample shows around 60,000 clones, around 78% of them seen only once. Study outcomes and limitations: From baseline, blood top tumor clonotypes peaked at 2 weeks post-radiation.

Notes on this clone: The target antigen is unknown.

CDR1 is LGHNA, CDR2 YSLEER, per germline. This CDR3 contains 15 residues. The V end lost 0 bases, the J end lost 4 bases, and 10 bases lay between the germline ends. Time point denoted: blood 2 weeks post-SBRT. Indicated treatment: 15 Gy SBRT to primary tumor, nephrectomy 4 weeks later. The input for sequencing was blood, taken from a patient whose treatment included radiotherapy and nephrectomy. The clonotype comes from a man in his sixties with renal cell carcinoma. This chain links TRBV4-3 with TRBJ1-5; D possibly corresponds to TRBD1 (5 bases). The CDR3 reads CASSQEWPGNQPQHF. The CDR3 DNA sequence: TGCGCCAGCAGCCAAGAATGGCCAGGGAATCAGCCCCAGCATTTT.